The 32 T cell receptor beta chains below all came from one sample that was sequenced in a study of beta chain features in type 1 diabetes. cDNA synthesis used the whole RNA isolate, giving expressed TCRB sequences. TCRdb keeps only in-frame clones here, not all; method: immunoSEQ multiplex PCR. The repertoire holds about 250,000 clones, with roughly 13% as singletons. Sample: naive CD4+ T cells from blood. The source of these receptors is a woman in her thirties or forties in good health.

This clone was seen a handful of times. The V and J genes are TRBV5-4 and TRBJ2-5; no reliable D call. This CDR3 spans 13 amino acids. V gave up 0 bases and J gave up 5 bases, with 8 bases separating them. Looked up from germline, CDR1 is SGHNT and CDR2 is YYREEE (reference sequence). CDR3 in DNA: TGTGCCAGCAGCTTGGCACCCCGGGAGACCCAGTACTTC. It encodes CASSLAPRETQYF.

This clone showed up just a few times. The CDR3 nucleotides read TGCAGCGTTGGGGGGTCAGGGAGGAGCTATGGCTACACCTTC. Its translation is CSVGGSGRSYGYTF. The rearrangement uses TRBV29-1 and TRBJ1-2, with TRBD1 as a possible D gene (5 bases). Trimming left V 4 bases short and J 4 bases short, with 16 bases between. Germline loops: CDR1 SQVTM, CDR2 ANQGSEA. This CDR3 contains 14 residues.

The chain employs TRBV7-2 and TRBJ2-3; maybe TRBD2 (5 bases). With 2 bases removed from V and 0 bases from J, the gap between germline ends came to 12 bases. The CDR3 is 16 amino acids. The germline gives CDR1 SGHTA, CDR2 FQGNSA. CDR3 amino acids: CASSLYVAFSTDTQYF. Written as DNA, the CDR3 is TGTGCCAGCAGCTTATACGTAGCGTTTAGCACAGATACGCAGTATTTT.

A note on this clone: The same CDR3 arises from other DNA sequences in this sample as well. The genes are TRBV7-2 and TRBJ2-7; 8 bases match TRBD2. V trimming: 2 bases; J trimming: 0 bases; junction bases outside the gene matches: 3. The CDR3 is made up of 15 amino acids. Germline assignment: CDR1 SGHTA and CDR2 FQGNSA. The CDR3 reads CASSLRGGSSYEQYF. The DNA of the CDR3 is TGTGCCAGCAGCTTACGCGGGGGGAGCTCCTACGAGCAGTACTTC.

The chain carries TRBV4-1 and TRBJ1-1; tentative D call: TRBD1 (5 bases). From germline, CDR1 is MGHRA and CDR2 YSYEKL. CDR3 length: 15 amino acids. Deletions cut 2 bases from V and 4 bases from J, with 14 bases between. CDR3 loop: CASSQHGGAITEAFF. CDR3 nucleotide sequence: TGCGCCAGCAGCCAACATGGTGGGGCGATCACTGAAGCTTTCTTT.

As DNA, the CDR3 is TGCGCCAGCAGCCAGGGGACTAGCGGCTACGAGCAGTACTTC. Translated, it gives CASSQGTSGYEQYF. This chain uses TRBV4-3 with TRBJ2-7, with 11 bases matching TRBD2. The CDR3 is made up of 14 amino acids. Trimming removed 3 bases from V and 3 bases from J; junction bases left unmatched: 1. CDR1 is LGHNA, CDR2 YSLEER, per germline.

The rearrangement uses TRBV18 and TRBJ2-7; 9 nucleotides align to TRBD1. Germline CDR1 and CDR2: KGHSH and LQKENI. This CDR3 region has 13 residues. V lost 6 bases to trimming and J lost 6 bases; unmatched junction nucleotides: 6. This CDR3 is CASSLDRGSEQYF. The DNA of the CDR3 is TGTGCCAGCTCGCTGGACAGGGGTAGCGAGCAGTACTTC.

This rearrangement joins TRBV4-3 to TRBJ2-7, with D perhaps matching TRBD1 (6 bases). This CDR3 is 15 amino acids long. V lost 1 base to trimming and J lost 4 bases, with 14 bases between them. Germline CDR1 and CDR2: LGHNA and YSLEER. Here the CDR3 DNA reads TGCGCCAGCAGCCAAGTTCTTGGGGGCCAATACGAGCAGTACTTC. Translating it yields CASSQVLGGQYEQYF.

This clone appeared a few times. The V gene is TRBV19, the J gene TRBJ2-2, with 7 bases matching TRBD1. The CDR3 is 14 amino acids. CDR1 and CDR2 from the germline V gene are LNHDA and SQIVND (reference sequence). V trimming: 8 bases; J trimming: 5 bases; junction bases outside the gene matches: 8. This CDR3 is CASAAGGVTGELFF. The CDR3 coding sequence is TGTGCCAGTGCAGCAGGGGGAGTTACCGGGGAGCTGTTTTTT. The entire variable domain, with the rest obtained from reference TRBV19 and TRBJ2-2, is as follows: DGGITQSPKYLFRKEGQNVTLSCEQNLNHDAMYWYRQDPGQGLRLIYYSQIVNDFQKGDIAEGYSVSREKKESFPLTVTSAQKNPTAFYLCASAAGGVTGELFFGEGSRLTVL.

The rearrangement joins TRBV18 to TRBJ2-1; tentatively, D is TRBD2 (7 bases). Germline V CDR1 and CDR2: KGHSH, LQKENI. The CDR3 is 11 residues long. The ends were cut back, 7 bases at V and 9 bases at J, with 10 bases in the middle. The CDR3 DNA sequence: TGTGCCAGCTGGGGGGGCGGTGAGCAGTTCTTC. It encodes CASWGGGEQFF. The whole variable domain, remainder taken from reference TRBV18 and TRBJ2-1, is NAGVMQNPRHLVRRRGQEARLRCSPMKGHSHVYWYRQLPEEGLKFMVYLQKENIIDESGMPKERFSAEFPKEGPSILRIQQVVRGDSAAYFCASWGGGEQFFGPGTRLTVL.

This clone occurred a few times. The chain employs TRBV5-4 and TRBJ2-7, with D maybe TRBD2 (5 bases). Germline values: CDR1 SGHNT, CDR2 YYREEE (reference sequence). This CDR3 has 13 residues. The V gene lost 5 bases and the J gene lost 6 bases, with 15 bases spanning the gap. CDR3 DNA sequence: TGTGCCAGCAGGCCTGGAGGAGCTCCCGAGCAGTACTTC. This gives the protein CASRPGGAPEQYF.

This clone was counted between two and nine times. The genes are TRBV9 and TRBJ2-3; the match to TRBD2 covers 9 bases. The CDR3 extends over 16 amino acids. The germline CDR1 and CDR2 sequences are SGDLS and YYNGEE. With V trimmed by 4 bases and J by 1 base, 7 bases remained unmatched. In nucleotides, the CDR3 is TGTGCCAGCAGCCCGAGGGAGCGGGGGGGCACAGATACGCAGTATTTT. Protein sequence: CASSPRERGGTDTQYF.

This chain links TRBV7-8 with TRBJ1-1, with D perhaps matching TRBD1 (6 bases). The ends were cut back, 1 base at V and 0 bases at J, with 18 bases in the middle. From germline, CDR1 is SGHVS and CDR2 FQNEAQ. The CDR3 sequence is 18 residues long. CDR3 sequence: CASSLGAGAGALNTEAFF. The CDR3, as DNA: TGTGCCAGCAGCTTAGGCGCCGGGGCAGGGGCCTTGAACACTGAAGCTTTCTTT.

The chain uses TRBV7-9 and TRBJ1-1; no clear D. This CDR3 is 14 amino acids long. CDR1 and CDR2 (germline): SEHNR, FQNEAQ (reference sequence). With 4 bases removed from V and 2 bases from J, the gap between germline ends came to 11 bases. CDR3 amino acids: CASSSYDPNTEAFF. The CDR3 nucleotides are TGTGCCAGCAGCTCCTATGATCCCAACACTGAAGCTTTCTTT. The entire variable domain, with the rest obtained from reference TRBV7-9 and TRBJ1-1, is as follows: DTGVSQNPRHKITKRGQNVTFRCDPISEHNRLYWYRQTLGQGPEFLTYFQNEAQLEKSRLLSDRFSAERPKGSFSTLEIQRTEQGDSAMYLCASSSYDPNTEAFFGQGTRLTVV.

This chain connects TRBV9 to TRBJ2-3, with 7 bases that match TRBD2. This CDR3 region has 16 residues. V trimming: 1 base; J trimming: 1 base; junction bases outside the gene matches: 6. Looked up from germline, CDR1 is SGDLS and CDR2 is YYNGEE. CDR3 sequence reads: CASSVLGLAGTDTQYF. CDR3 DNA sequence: TGTGCCAGCAGCGTACTGGGGCTAGCGGGCACAGATACGCAGTATTTT.

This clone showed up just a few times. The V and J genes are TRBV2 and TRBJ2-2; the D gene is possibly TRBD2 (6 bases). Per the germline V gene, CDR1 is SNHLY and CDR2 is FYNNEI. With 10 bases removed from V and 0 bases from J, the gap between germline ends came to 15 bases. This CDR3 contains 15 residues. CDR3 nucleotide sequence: TGTGCCAAACAAGGTGGGGGGACGAACACCGGGGAGCTGTTTTTT. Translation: CAKQGGGTNTGELFF.

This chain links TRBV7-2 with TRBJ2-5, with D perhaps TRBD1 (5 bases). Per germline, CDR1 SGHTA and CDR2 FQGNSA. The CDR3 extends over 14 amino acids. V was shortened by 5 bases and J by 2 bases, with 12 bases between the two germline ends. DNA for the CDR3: TGTGCCAGCAGCCGCAGGGCCACACAAGAGACCCAGTACTTC. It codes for CASSRRATQETQYF.

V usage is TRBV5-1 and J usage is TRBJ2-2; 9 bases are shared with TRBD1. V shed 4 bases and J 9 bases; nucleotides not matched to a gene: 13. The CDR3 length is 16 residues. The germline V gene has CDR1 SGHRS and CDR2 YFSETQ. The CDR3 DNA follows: TGCGCCAGCAGCACCGGGACAGGGTATTCCCTACGGGAGCTGTTTTTT. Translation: CASSTGTGYSLRELFF.

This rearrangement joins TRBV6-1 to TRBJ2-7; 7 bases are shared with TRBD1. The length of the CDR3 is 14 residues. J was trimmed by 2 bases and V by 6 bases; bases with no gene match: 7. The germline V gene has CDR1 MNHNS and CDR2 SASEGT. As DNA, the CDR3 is TGTGCCAGCAGCCAAACAGGGGTAACCTACGAGCAGTACTTC. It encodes CASSQTGVTYEQYF.

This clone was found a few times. The CDR3 here is CASSSGRGVRRGYTF. CDR3 bases: TGTGCCAGCAGTAGCGGACGGGGGGTTCGGCGAGGCTACACCTTC. The V and J genes are TRBV2 and TRBJ1-2; D might be TRBD1 (5 bases). V was clipped by 5 bases and J by 8 bases, with 21 bases between them. This CDR3 region has 15 residues. CDR1 is SNHLY and CDR2 is FYNNEI in the germline V gene.

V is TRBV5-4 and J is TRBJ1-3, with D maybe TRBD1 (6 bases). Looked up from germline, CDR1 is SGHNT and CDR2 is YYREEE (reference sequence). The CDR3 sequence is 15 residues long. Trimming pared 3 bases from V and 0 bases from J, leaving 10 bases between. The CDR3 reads CASSSQDSSGNTIYF. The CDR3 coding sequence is TGTGCCAGCAGCTCCCAGGACAGCTCTGGAAACACCATATATTTT.

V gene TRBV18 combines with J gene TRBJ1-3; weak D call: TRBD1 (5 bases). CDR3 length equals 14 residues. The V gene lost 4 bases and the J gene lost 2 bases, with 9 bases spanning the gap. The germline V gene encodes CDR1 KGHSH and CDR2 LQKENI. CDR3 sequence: CASSLTDAGNTIYF. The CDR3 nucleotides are TGTGCCAGCTCACTGACAGACGCTGGAAACACCATATATTTT.

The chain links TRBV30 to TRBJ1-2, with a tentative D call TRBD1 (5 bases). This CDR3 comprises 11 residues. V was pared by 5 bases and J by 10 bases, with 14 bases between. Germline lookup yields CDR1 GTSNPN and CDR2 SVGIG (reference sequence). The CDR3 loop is CAWWGSMPYTF. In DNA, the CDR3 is TGTGCCTGGTGGGGCTCTATGCCCTACACCTTC.

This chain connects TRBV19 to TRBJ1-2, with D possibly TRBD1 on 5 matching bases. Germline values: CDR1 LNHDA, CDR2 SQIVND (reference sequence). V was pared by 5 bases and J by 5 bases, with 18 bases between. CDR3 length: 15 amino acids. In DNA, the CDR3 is TGTGCCAGTAGTCCCGCCGTCTGGCAGGGTTATGGCTACACCTTC. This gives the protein CASSPAVWQGYGYTF.

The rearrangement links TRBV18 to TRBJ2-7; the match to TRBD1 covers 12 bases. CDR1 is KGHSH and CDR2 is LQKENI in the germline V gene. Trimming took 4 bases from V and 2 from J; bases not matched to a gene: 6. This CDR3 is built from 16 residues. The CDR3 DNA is TGTGCCAGCTCACTTCCCGGGACAGGGGGCACCTACGAGCAGTACTTC. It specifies CASSLPGTGGTYEQYF.

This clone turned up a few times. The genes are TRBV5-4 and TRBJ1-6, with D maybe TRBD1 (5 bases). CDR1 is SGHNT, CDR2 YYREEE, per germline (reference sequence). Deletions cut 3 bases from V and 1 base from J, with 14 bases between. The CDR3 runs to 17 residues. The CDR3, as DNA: TGTGCCAGCAGCTATGGAGGGACGAGGTCCTATAATTCACCCCTCCACTTT. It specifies CASSYGGTRSYNSPLHF. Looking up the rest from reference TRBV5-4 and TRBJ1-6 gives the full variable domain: ETGVTQSPTHLIKTRGQQVTLRCSSQSGHNTVSWYQQALGQGPQFIFQYYREEENGRGNFPPRFSGLQFPNYSSELNVNALELDDSALYLCASSYGGTRSYNSPLHFGNGTRLTVT.

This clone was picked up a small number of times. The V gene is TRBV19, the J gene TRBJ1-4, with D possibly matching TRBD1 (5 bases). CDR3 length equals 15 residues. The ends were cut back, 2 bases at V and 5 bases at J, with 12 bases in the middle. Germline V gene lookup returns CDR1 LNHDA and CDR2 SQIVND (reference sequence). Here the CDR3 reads CASSISRQGNEKLFF. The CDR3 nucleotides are TGTGCCAGTAGTATAAGTCGGCAGGGAAATGAAAAACTGTTTTTT.

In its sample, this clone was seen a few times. The DNA for the CDR3 is TGTGCCAGCAGGCGGGACTTCTCCTACGAGCAGTACTTC. It yields the protein CASRRDFSYEQYF. This chain connects TRBV2 to TRBJ2-7; possibly TRBD2 for D (6 bases). V was clipped by 6 bases and J by 0 bases, with 9 bases between them. The V gene's germline CDR1 is SNHLY and CDR2 FYNNEI. The CDR3 sequence is 13 residues long.

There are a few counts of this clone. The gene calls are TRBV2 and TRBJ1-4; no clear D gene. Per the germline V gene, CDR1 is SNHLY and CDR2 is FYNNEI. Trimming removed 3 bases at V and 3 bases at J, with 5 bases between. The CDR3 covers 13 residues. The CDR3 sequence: CASSDNSNEKLFF. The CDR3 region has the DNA TGTGCCAGCAGTGATAATTCTAATGAAAAACTGTTTTTT.

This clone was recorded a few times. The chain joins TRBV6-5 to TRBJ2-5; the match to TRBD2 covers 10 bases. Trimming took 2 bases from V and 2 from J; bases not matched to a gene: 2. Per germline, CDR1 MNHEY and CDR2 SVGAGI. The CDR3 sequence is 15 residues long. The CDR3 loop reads CASSYLAGDQETQYF. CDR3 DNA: TGTGCCAGCAGTTACCTAGCGGGGGATCAAGAGACCCAGTACTTC.

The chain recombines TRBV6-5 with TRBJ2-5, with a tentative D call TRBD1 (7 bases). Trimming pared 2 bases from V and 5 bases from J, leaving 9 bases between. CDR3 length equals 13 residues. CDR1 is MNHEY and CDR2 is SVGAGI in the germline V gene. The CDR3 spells CASSYAGGETQYF. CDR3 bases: TGTGCCAGCAGTTACGCAGGGGGGGAGACCCAGTACTTC.

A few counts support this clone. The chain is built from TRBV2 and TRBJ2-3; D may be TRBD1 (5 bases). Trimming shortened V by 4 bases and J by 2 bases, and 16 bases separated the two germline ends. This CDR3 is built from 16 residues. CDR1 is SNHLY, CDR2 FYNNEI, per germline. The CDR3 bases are TGTGCCAGCAGTGGGATACTTAGGGGCCTCACAGATACGCAGTATTTT. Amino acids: CASSGILRGLTDTQYF.